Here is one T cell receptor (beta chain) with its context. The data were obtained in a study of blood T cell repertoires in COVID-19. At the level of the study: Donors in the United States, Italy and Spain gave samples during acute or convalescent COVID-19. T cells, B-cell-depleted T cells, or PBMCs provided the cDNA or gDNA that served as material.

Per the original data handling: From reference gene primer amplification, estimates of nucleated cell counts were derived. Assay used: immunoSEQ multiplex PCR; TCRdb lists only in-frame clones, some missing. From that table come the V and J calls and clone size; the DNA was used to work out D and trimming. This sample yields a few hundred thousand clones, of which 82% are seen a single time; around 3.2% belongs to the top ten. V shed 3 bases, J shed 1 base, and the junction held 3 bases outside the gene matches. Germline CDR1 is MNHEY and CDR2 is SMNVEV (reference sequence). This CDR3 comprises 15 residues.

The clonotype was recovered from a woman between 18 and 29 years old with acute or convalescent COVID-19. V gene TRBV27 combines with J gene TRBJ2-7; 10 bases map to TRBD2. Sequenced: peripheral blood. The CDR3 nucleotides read TGTGCCAGCAGTTTCATAGCGGGAGGTTCCTACGAGCAGTACTTC. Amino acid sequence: CASSFIAGGSYEQYF.